This T cell receptor beta chain emerged from a study of regulatory T cells in long-lasting Graves disease. CDR3 length: 15 amino acids. To make TCR beta libraries, researchers used iRepertoire HTBI primers and Arm-PCR of CDR3 regions. TCRdb called the multiplex PCR reads again in MiXCR, with one record for every CDR3 protein. The repertoire holds about 420,000 distinct CDR3 sequences, with around 20% as singletons. Indicated time point: persistent/refractory GD, antithyroid drugs over 5 years with positive TRAb. The authors made the TCR library using RNA they extracted from PBMCs. The chain employs TRBV12-3 or TRBV12-4 and TRBJ2-5, with TRBD2 matching over 8 bases. The J call may be mistaken, given a closer DNA end match to TRBJ2-7. This sequence was found in a female donor with Graves disease. Material: peripheral blood mononuclear cells (PBMCs), obtained when the disease was refractory, from a patient treated with antithyroid drugs. The CDR3 sequence is CASRGITSGSYEQYF. CDR3 in DNA: TGTGCCAGCAGGGGGATTACCAGCGGGAGCTACGAGCAGTACTTC.